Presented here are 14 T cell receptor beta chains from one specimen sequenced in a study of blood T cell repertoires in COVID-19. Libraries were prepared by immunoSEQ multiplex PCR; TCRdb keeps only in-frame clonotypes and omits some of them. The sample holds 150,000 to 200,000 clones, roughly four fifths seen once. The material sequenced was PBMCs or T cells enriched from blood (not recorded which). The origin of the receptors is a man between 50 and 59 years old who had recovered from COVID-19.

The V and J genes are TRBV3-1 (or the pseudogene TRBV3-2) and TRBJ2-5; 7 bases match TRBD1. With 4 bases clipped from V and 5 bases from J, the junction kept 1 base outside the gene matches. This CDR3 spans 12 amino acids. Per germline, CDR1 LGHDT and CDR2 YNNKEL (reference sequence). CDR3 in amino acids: CASSPDRETQYF. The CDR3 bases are TGTGCCAGCAGCCCGGACAGGGAGACCCAGTACTTC.

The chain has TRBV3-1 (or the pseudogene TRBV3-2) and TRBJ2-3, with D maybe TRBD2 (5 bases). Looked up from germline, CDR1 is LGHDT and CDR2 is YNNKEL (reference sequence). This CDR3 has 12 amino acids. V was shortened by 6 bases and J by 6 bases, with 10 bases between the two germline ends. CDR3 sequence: CASRSGIDTQYF. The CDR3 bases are TGTGCCAGCAGGTCCGGGATTGATACGCAGTATTTT.

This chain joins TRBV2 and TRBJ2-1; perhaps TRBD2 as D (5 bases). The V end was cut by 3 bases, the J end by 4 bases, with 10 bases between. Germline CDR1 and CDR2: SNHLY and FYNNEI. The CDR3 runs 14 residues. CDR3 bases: TGTGCCAGCAGTGACAGCGGTATATACAATGAGCAGTTCTTC. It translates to CASSDSGIYNEQFF.

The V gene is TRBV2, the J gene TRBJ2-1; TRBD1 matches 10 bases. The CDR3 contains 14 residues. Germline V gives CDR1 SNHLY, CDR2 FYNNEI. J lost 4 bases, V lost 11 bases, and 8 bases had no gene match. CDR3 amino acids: CARARDRGYNEQFF. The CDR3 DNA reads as TGTGCCCGGGCCCGGGACAGGGGTTACAATGAGCAGTTCTTC. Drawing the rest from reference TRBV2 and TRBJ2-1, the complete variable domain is EPEVTQTPSHQVTQMGQEVILRCVPISNHLYFYWYRQILGQKVEFLVSFYNNEISEKSEIFDDQFSVERPDGSNFTLKIRSTKLEDSAMYFCARARDRGYNEQFFGPGTRLTVL.

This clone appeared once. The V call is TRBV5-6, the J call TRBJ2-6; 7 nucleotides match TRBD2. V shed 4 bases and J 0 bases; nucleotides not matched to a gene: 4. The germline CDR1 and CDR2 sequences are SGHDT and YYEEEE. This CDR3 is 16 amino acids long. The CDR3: CASSAAGVSGANVLTF. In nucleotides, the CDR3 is TGTGCCAGCAGCGCTGCGGGGGTCTCTGGGGCCAACGTCCTGACTTTC.

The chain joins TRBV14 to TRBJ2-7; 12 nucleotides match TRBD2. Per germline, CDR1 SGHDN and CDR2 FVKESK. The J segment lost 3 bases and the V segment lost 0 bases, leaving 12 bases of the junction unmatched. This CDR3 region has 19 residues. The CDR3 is CASSQDKWLAGGPHYEQYF. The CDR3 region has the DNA TGTGCCAGCAGCCAAGATAAGTGGCTAGCGGGAGGGCCCCACTACGAGCAGTACTTC. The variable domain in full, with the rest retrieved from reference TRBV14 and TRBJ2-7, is EAGVTQFPSHSVIEKGQTVTLRCDPISGHDNLYWYRRVMGKEIKFLLHFVKESKQDESGMPNNRFLAERTGGTYSTLKVQPAELEDSGVYFCASSQDKWLAGGPHYEQYFGPGTRLTVT.

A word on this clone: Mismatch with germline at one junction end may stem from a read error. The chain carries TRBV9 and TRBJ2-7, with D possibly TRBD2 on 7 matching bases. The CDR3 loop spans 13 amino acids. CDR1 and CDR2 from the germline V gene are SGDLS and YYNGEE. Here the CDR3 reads CASSVGGGGGVVF. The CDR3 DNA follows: TGTGCCAGCAGCGTAGGAGGAGGGGGAGGGGTGGTCTTC.

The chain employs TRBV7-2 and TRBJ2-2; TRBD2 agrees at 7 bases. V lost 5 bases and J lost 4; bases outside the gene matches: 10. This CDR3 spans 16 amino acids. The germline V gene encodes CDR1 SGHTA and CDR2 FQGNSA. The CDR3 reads CASSATGTILTGELFF. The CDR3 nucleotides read TGTGCCAGCAGCGCGACCGGGACTATTCTCACCGGGGAGCTGTTTTTT.

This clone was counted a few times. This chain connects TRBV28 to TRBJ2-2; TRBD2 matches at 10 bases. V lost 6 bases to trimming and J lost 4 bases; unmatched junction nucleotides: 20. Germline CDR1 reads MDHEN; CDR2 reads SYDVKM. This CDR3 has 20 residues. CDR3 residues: CASSNLGQGVAGGITGELFF. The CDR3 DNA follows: TGTGCCAGCAGCAACCTCGGACAGGGCGTAGCGGGAGGTATCACCGGGGAGCTGTTTTTT.

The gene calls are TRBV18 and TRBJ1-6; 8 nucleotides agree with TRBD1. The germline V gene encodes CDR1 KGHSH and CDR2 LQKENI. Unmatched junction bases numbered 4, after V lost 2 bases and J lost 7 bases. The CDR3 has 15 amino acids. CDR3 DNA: TGTGCCAGCTCACCAGCCGGGACAGGCAATTCACCCCTCCACTTT. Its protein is CASSPAGTGNSPLHF. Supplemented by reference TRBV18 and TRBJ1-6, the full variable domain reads NAGVMQNPRHLVRRRGQEARLRCSPMKGHSHVYWYRQLPEEGLKFMVYLQKENIIDESGMPKERFSAEFPKEGPSILRIQQVVRGDSAAYFCASSPAGTGNSPLHFGNGTRLTVT.

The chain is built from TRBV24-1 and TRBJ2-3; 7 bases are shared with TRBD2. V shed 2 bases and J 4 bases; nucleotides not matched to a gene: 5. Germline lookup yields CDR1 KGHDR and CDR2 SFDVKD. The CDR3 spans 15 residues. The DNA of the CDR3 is TGTGCCACCAGTGATTGGGCGGGAGACGCAGATACGCAGTATTTT. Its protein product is CATSDWAGDADTQYF.

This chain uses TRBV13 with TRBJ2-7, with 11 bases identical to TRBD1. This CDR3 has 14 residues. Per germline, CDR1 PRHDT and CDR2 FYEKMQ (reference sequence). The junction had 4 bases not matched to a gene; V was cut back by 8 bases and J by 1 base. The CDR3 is CASGQGAISYEQYF. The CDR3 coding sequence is TGTGCCAGCGGACAGGGGGCGATATCCTACGAGCAGTACTTC.

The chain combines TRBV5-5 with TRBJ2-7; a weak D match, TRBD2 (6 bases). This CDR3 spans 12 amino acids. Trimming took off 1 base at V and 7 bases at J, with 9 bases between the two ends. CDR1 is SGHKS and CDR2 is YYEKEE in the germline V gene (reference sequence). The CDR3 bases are TGTGCCAGCAGCTTGAATGGGGGGGAGCAGTACTTC. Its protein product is CASSLNGGEQYF. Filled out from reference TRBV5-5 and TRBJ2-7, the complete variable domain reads DAGVTQSPTHLIKTRGQQVTLRCSPISGHKSVSWYQQVLGQGPQFIFQYYEKEERGRGNFPDRFSARQFPNYSSELNVNALLLGDSALYLCASSLNGGEQYFGPGTRLTVT.

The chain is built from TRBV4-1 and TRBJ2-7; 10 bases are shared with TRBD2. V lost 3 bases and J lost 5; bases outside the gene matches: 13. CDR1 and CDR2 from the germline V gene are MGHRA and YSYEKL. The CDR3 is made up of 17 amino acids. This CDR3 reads CASSQTESSGRRDEQYF. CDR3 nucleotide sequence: TGCGCCAGCAGCCAGACAGAGTCTAGCGGGAGAAGGGACGAGCAGTACTTC.